The 31 T cell receptor beta chains below all came from one sample that was sequenced in a study of T-cell reconstitution after alpha-beta-depleted transplantation in children. Unique molecular identifiers were used in preparing the TCRbeta library. TCRdb processed the PCR reads anew with MiXCR; each CDR3 protein has one entry. Among approximately 400,000 distinct CDR3 sequences listed, about 11% were seen once. The starting material was PBMCs from the stem cell graft donor, obtained from the stem cell graft. Receptor source: a human donor who donated a stem cell graft to a child with acute myeloid leukemia.

The J gene is TRBJ2-7, the V gene TRBV7-2, with 10 bases matching TRBD2. J was trimmed by 4 bases and V by 4 bases; bases with no gene match: 7. The V gene's germline CDR1 is SGHTA and CDR2 FQGNSA. CDR3 length: 15 residues. The CDR3 DNA sequence: TGTGCCAGCAGCTACGCCGGGACTAGCGCGTACGAGCAGTACTTC. Translation: CASSYAGTSAYEQYF.

This clonotype was observed a handful of times. This rearrangement joins TRBV12-3 or TRBV12-4 to TRBJ2-5; D is ambiguous. The CDR3 has 14 amino acids. The ends were cut back, 2 bases at V and 5 bases at J, with 12 bases in the middle. The CDR3 bases are TGTGCCAGCAGTTTACAAGGTGGCCCGGAGACCCAGTACTTC. It encodes CASSLQGGPETQYF.

The chain carries TRBV11-2 and TRBJ1-3; D unclear. Germline loops: CDR1 SGHAT, CDR2 FQNNGV. Trimming pared 8 bases from V and 4 bases from J, leaving 18 bases between. The CDR3 is 15 amino acids. The CDR3 reads CASQRANLLGNTIYF. The CDR3 nucleotides read TGTGCCAGCCAACGGGCTAACCTCTTAGGAAACACCATATATTTT.

V and J are TRBV27 and TRBJ2-5, with D perhaps being TRBD1 or TRBD2 (7 bases each). The CDR3 runs to 16 residues. Germline V gives CDR1 MNHEY, CDR2 SMNVEV (reference sequence). Trimming took 4 bases from V and 3 from J, leaving 18 bases between them. CDR3 DNA sequence: TGTGCCAGCAGTTCCCTATCGGCAGGGGGGGAAGAGACCCAGTACTTC. This gives the protein CASSSLSAGGEETQYF.

The chain has TRBV12-3 or TRBV12-4 and TRBJ1-2, with D hard to call. The CDR3 runs to 13 residues. The V end was cut by 4 bases, the J end by 7 bases, with 13 bases between. CDR3 DNA sequence: TGTGCCAGCAGTTGCGGGCCCCTGTGTGGCTACACCTTC. This codes for CASSCGPLCGYTF.

This rearrangement joins TRBV5-1 to TRBJ2-2; TRBD1 matches at 9 bases. The V gene's germline CDR1 is SGHRS and CDR2 YFSETQ. CDR3 length: 14 residues. V was clipped by 4 bases and J by 5 bases; unmatched bases: 3. Here the CDR3 DNA reads TGCGCCAGCAGCAACGGACAGGGGACCGGGGAGCTGTTTTTT. Translation: CASSNGQGTGELFF.

The rearrangement joins TRBV10-3 to TRBJ1-6; D may be TRBD1 (6 bases). With 5 bases removed from V and 10 bases from J, the gap between germline ends came to 18 bases. The germline CDR1 and CDR2 sequences are ENHRY and SYGVKD. This CDR3 is 15 amino acids long. Written as DNA, the CDR3 is TGTGCCATCAGTATGGGGGGACAAAATGGGTCACCCCTCCACTTT. Residues: CAISMGGQNGSPLHF.

This clonotype has a handful of counts. The chain combines TRBV7-9 with TRBJ2-7; 8 bases match TRBD1. CDR1 SEHNR and CDR2 FQNEAQ come from the germline V gene (reference sequence). The CDR3 is 15 residues long. The junction had 8 bases not matched to a gene; V was cut back by 3 bases and J by 4 bases. Written as DNA, the CDR3 is TGTGCCAGCAGCTTCGGCCAGGGGGCGCAATACGAGCAGTACTTC. Translating gives CASSFGQGAQYEQYF. Complete variable domain (other parts from reference TRBV7-9 and TRBJ2-7): DTGVSQNPRHKITKRGQNVTFRCDPISEHNRLYWYRQTLGQGPEFLTYFQNEAQLEKSRLLSDRFSAERPKGSFSTLEIQRTEQGDSAMYLCASSFGQGAQYEQYFGPGTRLTVT.

The chain links TRBV18 to TRBJ2-6, with 9 bases that match TRBD1. From germline, CDR1 is KGHSH and CDR2 LQKENI. With 5 bases clipped from V and 12 bases from J, the junction kept 11 bases outside the gene matches. The CDR3 is 15 amino acids. The CDR3 here is CASSNTGTGIIVLTF. CDR3 DNA sequence: TGTGCCAGCTCAAACACCGGGACAGGGATCATCGTCCTGACTTTC.

The chain links TRBV11-2 to TRBJ2-5; 7 positions match TRBD2. The V and J ends lost 5 bases and 1 base, in that order; junction bases with no gene match: 4. The CDR3 is 14 amino acids. Germline-derived CDR1 and CDR2 are SGHAT and FQNNGV. CDR3 in amino acids: CASSGGETQETQYF. The CDR3, as DNA: TGTGCCAGCAGCGGGGGGGAAACCCAAGAGACCCAGTACTTC.

This clonotype was seen at least ten times. It is unclear where the CDR3 begins or ends on the DNA, so no DNA is shown, and the CDR3 is as TCRdb lists it. V usage is TRBV18 and J usage is TRBJ2-1; TRBD2 reflects the table's D call only, with no check against the DNA. Germline CDR1 and CDR2: KGHSH and LQKENI. The CDR3 is made up of 15 amino acids, end residues included. CDR3 sequence reads: CASSPAVGPGLEQFF.

The table lists this clonotype with a few counts. The chain employs TRBV27 and TRBJ2-1; 10 nucleotides agree with TRBD2. CDR3 size: 18 residues. The ends lost 3 bases at V and 2 bases at J; junction bases unmatched: 10. Germline loops: CDR1 MNHEY, CDR2 SMNVEV (reference sequence). The CDR3 nucleotides are TGTGCCAGCAGTTTTGGGGCTAGCGGGAGTGTTCCCTACAATGAGCAGTTCTTC. It is translated as CASSFGASGSVPYNEQFF.

This clonotype has just a few counts. V is TRBV20-1 and J is TRBJ2-5; no clear D gene. The CDR3 length is 11 residues. Germline-derived CDR1 and CDR2 are DFQATT and SNEGSKA (reference sequence). The germline V and J ends were trimmed by 1 base and 5 bases, with 5 bases remaining between them. The CDR3 sequence: CSARVGETQYF. CDR3 bases: TGCAGTGCTAGAGTTGGGGAGACCCAGTACTTC.

V and J are TRBV4-1 and TRBJ2-5; D not resolved. CDR3 length: 11 residues. Germline V gene lookup returns CDR1 MGHRA and CDR2 YSYEKL. V was pared by 1 base and J by 7 bases, with 4 bases between. The CDR3 DNA is TGCGCCAGCAGCCAAGGCAGGACCCAGTACTTC. It translates to CASSQGRTQYF.

This clonotype turned up a few times. This chain joins TRBV21-1 and TRBJ1-1; the table's D call TRBD1 went unverified against the DNA. TRBV21-1 is tagged as a pseudogene. The CDR3 contains 15 residues. The CDR3 nucleotides are TGTGCCAGCACACAAGGCCGACAGATGAACACTGAAGCTTTCTTT. Encoded protein: CASTQGRQMNTEAFF.

In its sample, this clonotype was seen a few times. The genes are TRBV6-5 and TRBJ1-1; D unresolved. V was trimmed by 4 bases and J by 2 bases, leaving 14 bases between them. The V gene's germline CDR1 is MNHEY and CDR2 SVGAGI. The CDR3 has 15 amino acids. The CDR3 DNA reads as TGTGCCAGCAGTTCCTTTGGCCCGACAAACACTGAAGCTTTCTTT. Amino acids: CASSSFGPTNTEAFF.

This clonotype was found a few times. The V call is TRBV13, the J call TRBJ1-5; D call uncertain. V dropped 0 bases and J dropped 2 bases, with 11 bases sitting between them. The CDR3 consists of 16 residues. Germline V CDR1 and CDR2: PRHDT, FYEKMQ (reference sequence). The CDR3 coding sequence is TGTGCCAGCAGCTTAGGCCGGGTATTCGGCAATCAGCCCCAGCATTTT. Translated, it gives CASSLGRVFGNQPQHF. The whole variable domain, remainder taken from reference TRBV13 and TRBJ1-5, is AAGVIQSPRHLIKEKRETATLKCYPIPRHDTVYWYQQGPGQDPQFLISFYEKMQSDKGSIPDRFSAQQFSDYHSELNMSSLELGDSALYFCASSLGRVFGNQPQHFGDGTRLSIL.

A single count supports this clonotype. The chain joins TRBV24-1 to TRBJ2-1; 8 bases match TRBD2. V shed 4 bases, J shed 4 bases, and the junction held 5 bases outside the gene matches. The V gene's germline CDR1 is KGHDR and CDR2 SFDVKD. CDR3 size: 15 residues. The CDR3 sequence is CATSESRGGYNEQFF. The CDR3 DNA reads TGTGCCACCAGTGAATCACGGGGGGGGTACAATGAGCAGTTCTTC.

Only a few counts were recorded for this clonotype. The chain combines TRBV20-1 with TRBJ2-7; 9 bases are a match to TRBD2. The CDR3 length is 14 residues. Germline trimming cut 2 bases from V and 3 bases from J; bases unmatched to any gene: 5. Germline V gene data show CDR1 as DFQATT and CDR2 as SNEGSKA (reference sequence). In DNA form, the CDR3 reads TGCAGTGCTAGATCGCTAGCGGGAAACTACGAGCAGTACTTC. It is translated as CSARSLAGNYEQYF.

The V and J genes are TRBV5-1 and TRBJ2-5; 9 nucleotides align to TRBD2. CDR3 length: 17 residues. CDR1 and CDR2 from the germline V gene are SGHRS and YFSETQ. V trimming: 6 bases; J trimming: 3 bases; junction bases outside the gene matches: 15. Here the CDR3 DNA reads TGCGCCAGCAAAACCCCGGCGGGGGGGTTTACAAAAGAGACCCAGTACTTC. Encoded protein: CASKTPAGGFTKETQYF.

This rearrangement joins TRBV9 to TRBJ1-1, with D tentatively TRBD1 (5 bases). The germline CDR1 and CDR2 sequences are SGDLS and YYNGEE. There are 16 residues in the CDR3. The V and J ends lost 3 bases and 1 base respectively, with 16 bases between them. The DNA of the CDR3 is TGTGCCAGCAGCGGACCGGGGGGGACGGGGAACACTGAAGCTTTCTTT. Protein: CASSGPGGTGNTEAFF. Full variable domain (remainder filled in from reference TRBV9 and TRBJ1-1): DSGVTQTPKHLITATGQRVTLRCSPRSGDLSVYWYQQSLDQGLQFLIQYYNGEERAKGNILERFSAQQFPDLHSELNLSSLELGDSALYFCASSGPGGTGNTEAFFGQGTRLTVV.

The chain's CDR3 is CASSLDRGSYEQFF. In DNA, the CDR3 is TGCGCCAGCAGCTTGGACAGGGGATCGTATGAGCAGTTCTTC. The chain couples TRBV5-1 to TRBJ2-1; TRBD1 matches at 7 bases. CDR1 and CDR2 from the germline V gene are SGHRS and YFSETQ. This CDR3 contains 14 residues. Trimming at V came to 0 bases and at J to 8 bases, leaving 5 bases not matched to a gene. Looking up the rest from reference TRBV5-1 and TRBJ2-1 gives the full variable domain: KAGVTQTPRYLIKTRGQQVTLSCSPISGHRSVSWYQQTPGQGLQFLFEYFSETQRNKGNFPGRFSGRQFSNSRSEMNVSTLELGDSALYLCASSLDRGSYEQFFGPGTRLTVL.

This clonotype appeared a few times. The chain employs TRBV20-1 and TRBJ2-1; the match to TRBD2 covers 7 bases. The CDR3 has 15 residues. Germline V gives CDR1 DFQATT, CDR2 SNEGSKA (reference sequence). Trimming removed 6 bases from V and 0 bases from J; junction bases left unmatched: 8. CDR3: CSAPSPSGSYNEQFF. The CDR3 DNA reads as TGCAGTGCGCCATCCCCTAGCGGCTCCTACAATGAGCAGTTCTTC.

This chain uses TRBV7-9 with TRBJ1-2; D ambiguous. This CDR3 region has 13 residues. Between the trimmed V and J ends, which lost 2 bases and 8 bases, there was a span of 12 bases. Germline V gene data show CDR1 as SEHNR and CDR2 as FQNEAQ (reference sequence). CDR3 loop: CASSLPADRGYTF. CDR3 coding DNA: TGTGCCAGCAGCTTACCGGCAGATAGAGGCTACACCTTC.

This chain connects TRBV30 to TRBJ1-1, with D tentatively TRBD1 (5 bases). V lost 4 bases and J lost 2, with 11 bases in between. Looked up from germline, CDR1 is GTSNPN and CDR2 is SVGIG (reference sequence). The length of the CDR3 is 13 residues. The CDR3 loop is CAWIRQINTEAFF. CDR3 in DNA: TGTGCCTGGATCAGACAGATAAACACTGAAGCTTTCTTT.

This clonotype was counted a few times. The V gene is TRBV29-1, the J gene TRBJ2-7; 7 nucleotides match TRBD2. Germline CDR1 is SQVTM and CDR2 is ANQGSEA. V was clipped by 7 bases and J by 0 bases; unmatched bases: 0. This CDR3 comprises 11 residues. The CDR3 loop is CSGGSSYEQYF. The CDR3, as DNA: TGCAGCGGCGGGAGCTCCTACGAGCAGTACTTC.

J is TRBJ2-1 and V is TRBV20-1; D uncertain. The CDR3 runs 12 residues. Germline-derived CDR1 and CDR2 are DFQATT and SNEGSKA (reference sequence). The CDR3 reads CSCEIEDNEQFF. The DNA of the CDR3 is TGCAGCTGCGAGATCGAAGACAATGAGCAGTTCTTC.

The rearrangement uses TRBV25-1 and TRBJ2-1; D possibly corresponds to TRBD2 (6 bases). Germline V gives CDR1 MGHDK, CDR2 SYGVNS. The CDR3 runs 13 residues. Trimming shortened V by 7 bases and J by 5 bases, and 12 bases separated the two germline ends. CDR3 in DNA: TGTGCCAGCATTCGACTAGGGGACAATGAGCAGTTCTTC. It yields the protein CASIRLGDNEQFF.

The V call is TRBV6-5, the J call TRBJ2-5, with 11 nucleotides matching TRBD1. Germline assignment: CDR1 MNHEY and CDR2 SVGAGI. The junction had 10 bases not matched to a gene; V was cut back by 6 bases and J by 4 bases. The CDR3 extends over 16 amino acids. CDR3 nucleotide sequence: TGTGCCAGCAGCTACGAGGACAGGGGGCTTGGAGAGACCCAGTACTTC. The encoded protein is CASSYEDRGLGETQYF.

Ten or more counts support this clonotype. J is TRBJ2-3 and V is TRBV27; possible D gene TRBD2, 5 bases. The CDR3 extends over 16 amino acids. The ends were cut back, 3 bases at V and 2 bases at J, with 15 bases in the middle. The germline CDR1 and CDR2 sequences are MNHEY and SMNVEV (reference sequence). CDR3 residues: CASSFGPGMVTDTQYF. The CDR3, as DNA: TGTGCCAGCAGTTTCGGGCCCGGGATGGTCACAGATACGCAGTATTTT.

Ten or more counts support this clonotype. The rearrangement uses TRBV29-1 and TRBJ2-2; 7 nucleotides align to TRBD2. The CDR3 length is 15 residues. Germline V gene lookup returns CDR1 SQVTM and CDR2 ANQGSEA. V lost 4 bases to trimming and J lost 3 bases; unmatched junction nucleotides: 8. The CDR3 reads CSVVVSSGYTGELFF. The DNA of the CDR3 is TGCAGCGTTGTGGTGTCTAGCGGATACACCGGGGAGCTGTTTTTT.